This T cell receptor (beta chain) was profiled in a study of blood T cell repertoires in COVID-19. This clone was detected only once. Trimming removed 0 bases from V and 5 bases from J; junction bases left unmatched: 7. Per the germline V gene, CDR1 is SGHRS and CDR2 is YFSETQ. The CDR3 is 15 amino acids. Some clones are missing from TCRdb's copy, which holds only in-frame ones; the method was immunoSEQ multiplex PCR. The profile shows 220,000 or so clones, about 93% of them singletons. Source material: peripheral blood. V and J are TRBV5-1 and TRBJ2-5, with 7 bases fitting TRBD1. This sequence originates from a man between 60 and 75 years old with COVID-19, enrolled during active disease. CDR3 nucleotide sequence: TGCGCCAGCAGCTTGGCTCAGGGGGTCGGGGAGACCCAGTACTTC. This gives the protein CASSLAQGVGETQYF.